The sequence of this TCR beta chain was determined in a study of blood T cell repertoires in COVID-19. Whole-study context: Some COVID-19 samples were acute and others convalescent; all came from the United States, Italy and Spain. The cDNA or gDNA used as material had been derived from T cells, B-cell-depleted T cells, or PBMCs.

The junction had 5 bases not matched to a gene; V was cut back by 6 bases and J by 1 base. Germline CDR1 is SGHTA and CDR2 is FQGTGA. This CDR3 has 14 amino acids. In the authors' workflow: Estimation of nucleated cell counts was performed using reference gene primer amplification. Clones were sequenced by immunoSEQ multiplex PCR, and TCRdb holds only the in-frame ones, with some missing. The D gene and trimming were derived from the DNA, and the V and J assignments and clone size from that table. Among about 130,000 clones listed, about four fifths were seen once. The chain has TRBV7-3 and TRBJ1-1; TRBD1 matches 7 bases. The material sequenced was peripheral blood. The TCR comes from a man in his sixties with acute or convalescent COVID-19. CDR3 amino acids: CASSRQGSNTEAFF. DNA of the CDR3: TGTGCCAGCAGTCGACAGGGTTCGAACACTGAAGCTTTCTTT.